This T cell receptor beta chain was sequenced during a study of radiation and T cells in renal cell carcinoma. About the study: Nephrectomy followed 15 Gy stereotactic body radiation by 4 weeks. Study-level results: Top tumor clonotypes rose in blood 2 weeks post-radiation, then contracted.

Specified time point: blood 2 weeks post-SBRT. Noted treatment: 15 Gy SBRT to primary tumor, nephrectomy 4 weeks later. After SBRT, blood was collected at 2 and 4 weeks, plus baseline. The patient's renal cell carcinoma had clear cell pathology. Concerning this clone itself: Its antigen is unidentified.

Profiling relied on immunoSEQ multiplex PCR, and the TCRdb table lists in-frame clones only, not all of them. Of just over 150,000 clones in the sample, 80% to 90% are singletons; the top ten hold about an eighth. This TCR came from a woman in her 50s with renal cell carcinoma. The sequences come from blood, collected from a patient whose treatment included radiotherapy and nephrectomy.

The CDR3 coding sequence is TGTGCCAGCACTTTAGCGGGGGACACAGATACGCAGTATTTT. It specifies CASTLAGDTDTQYF. The gene calls are TRBV5-4 and TRBJ2-3; 9 bases line up with TRBD2. The CDR3 extends over 14 amino acids. Germline CDR1 and CDR2: SGHNT and YYREEE (reference sequence). Trimming cost V 6 bases and J 2 bases; bases outside gene matches: 4.